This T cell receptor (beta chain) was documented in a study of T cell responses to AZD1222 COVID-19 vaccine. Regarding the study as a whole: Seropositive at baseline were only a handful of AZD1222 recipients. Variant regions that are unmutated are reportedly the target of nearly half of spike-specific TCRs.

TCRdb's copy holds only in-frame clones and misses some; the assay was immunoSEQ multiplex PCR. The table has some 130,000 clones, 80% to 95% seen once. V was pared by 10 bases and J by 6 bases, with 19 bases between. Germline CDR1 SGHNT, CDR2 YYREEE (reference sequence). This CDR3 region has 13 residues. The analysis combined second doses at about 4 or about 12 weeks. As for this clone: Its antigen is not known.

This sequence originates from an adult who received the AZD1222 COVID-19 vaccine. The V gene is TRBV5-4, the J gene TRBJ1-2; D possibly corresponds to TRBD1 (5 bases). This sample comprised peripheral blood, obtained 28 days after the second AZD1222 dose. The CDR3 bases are TGTGCCCTGGGCAGGGACTGGGGAGATGGCTACACCTTC. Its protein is CALGRDWGDGYTF.